Shown below are 32 T cell receptor beta chains from a single sample sequenced in a study of glioma-infiltrating T cells. Amplification of TCR alpha and beta CDR3 regions from RNA used iRepertoire nested multiplex PCR. Via MiXCR, TCRdb re-called the multiplex PCR reads, giving one row per CDR3 protein. In the table there are around 180,000 distinct CDR3 sequences, around 45% of which are singletons. Source material: glioma tissue, nonneoplastic brain tissue, or PBMCs (not recorded which). These TCRs come from a human donor with low-grade glioma or glioblastoma, undergoing nonglioma brain surgery, or in good health (not recorded which).

This clonotype is a singleton in its sample. A much larger clone differs from this one at a single base, so this may be a read error. The rearrangement uses TRBV27 and TRBJ2-1; TRBD2 matches 10 bases. V gave up 2 bases and J gave up 1 base; unmatched junction bases: 11. This CDR3 region has 19 residues. Germline V gene lookup returns CDR1 MNHEY and CDR2 SMNVEV (reference sequence). The CDR3: CASSLKGLAGVESYNEQFF. CDR3 bases: TGTGCCAGCAGTTTAAAAGGGCTAGCGGGAGTCGAATCCTACAATGAGCAGTTCTTC.

The genes are TRBV5-1 and TRBJ2-3; 9 bases fit TRBD2. J gave up 8 bases and V 2 bases, and 6 bases lay outside the gene matches. Germline loops: CDR1 SGHRS, CDR2 YFSETQ. CDR3 length: 14 residues. The CDR3 nucleotides read TGCGCCAGCAGCTTCTATAGCGGGAGCGGTACGCAGTATTTT. As protein: CASSFYSGSGTQYF.

Points on this clonotype: This may come from a read error, since a much larger clone is one base off. Here the CDR3 reads CASSFGGLGGQFF. CDR3 DNA: TGTGCCAGCAGTTTTGGCGGCTTGGGGGGGCAGTTCTTC. V usage is TRBV6-5 and J usage is TRBJ2-1; possible D gene TRBD2, 6 bases. Germline CDR1 is MNHEY and CDR2 is SVGAGI. This CDR3 is 13 amino acids long. The V end lost 4 bases, the J end lost 12 bases, and 16 bases lay between the germline ends.

As concerns this clonotype: A much bigger clone sits one base away, suggesting this may be a read error. The chain combines TRBV19 with TRBJ2-1; the match to TRBD2 covers 10 bases. The length of the CDR3 is 13 residues. After removal of 10 bases from V and 10 bases from J, the junction contained 10 bases not matched to a gene. Germline V gene sequence: CDR1 LNHDA, CDR2 SQIVND (reference sequence). The CDR3 region has the DNA TGTGCCATTGAAGCGGGGGGGCGTACGGAGCAGTTCTTC. It codes for CAIEAGGRTEQFF.

This clonotype was found once. Given a much more abundant clone one base away, this may be a read error. The CDR3 bases are TGTGCCAGCAGTTTAGGCTTAGGCTGGCTAATCTCCTACGAGCAGTACTTC. Translating gives CASSLGLGWLISYEQYF. The chain recombines TRBV28 with TRBJ2-7, with D uncertain. The CDR3 runs 17 residues. V was shortened by 2 bases and J by 0 bases, with 17 bases between the two germline ends. Germline values: CDR1 MDHEN, CDR2 SYDVKM. Variable domain in full (rest from reference TRBV28 and TRBJ2-7): DVKVTQSSRYLVKRTGEKVFLECVQDMDHENMFWYRQDPGLGLRLIYFSYDVKMKEKGDIPEGYSVSREKKERFSLILESASTNQTSMYLCASSLGLGWLISYEQYFGPGTRLTVT.

V usage is TRBV25-1 and J usage is TRBJ2-1; D unclear. The CDR3 is made up of 15 amino acids. The ends were cut back, 0 bases at V and 6 bases at J, with 12 bases in the middle. Germline V gene sequence: CDR1 MGHDK, CDR2 SYGVNS. The CDR3 is CASSEYKLSGNEQFF. Here the CDR3 DNA reads TGTGCCAGCAGTGAATATAAACTTTCGGGCAATGAGCAGTTCTTC.

The V and J genes are TRBV11-1 and TRBJ2-3; 8 bases line up with TRBD2. The V gene's germline CDR1 is SGHAT and CDR2 FQDESV (reference sequence). After removal of 4 bases from V and 2 bases from J, the junction contained 5 bases not matched to a gene. The CDR3 spans 15 residues. CDR3 sequence (DNA): TGTGCCAGCAGCTCGAGCGGGAGAGTCACAGATACGCAGTATTTT. Its protein product is CASSSSGRVTDTQYF.

The chain links TRBV12-3 or TRBV12-4 to TRBJ2-1, with 7 bases aligning to TRBD2. The CDR3 consists of 17 residues. J was trimmed by 4 bases and V by 6 bases; bases with no gene match: 15. CDR3 loop: CASRRTGRGFGYNEQFF. Here the CDR3 DNA reads TGTGCCAGCAGGCGTACGGGGAGGGGCTTCGGTTACAATGAGCAGTTCTTC.

The chain has TRBV20-1 and TRBJ2-1; D is unclear. V was shortened by 0 bases and J by 11 bases, with 23 bases between the two germline ends. CDR1 and CDR2 from the germline V gene are DFQATT and SNEGSKA (reference sequence). The CDR3 consists of 16 residues. CDR3 amino acids: CSARDWSKKALNKQFF. CDR3 nucleotides: TGCAGTGCTAGAGATTGGAGTAAAAAGGCCCTGAATAAGCAGTTCTTC.

This clonotype turned up a few times. This rearrangement joins TRBV20-1 to TRBJ2-5; D is possibly TRBD1 or TRBD2 (5 bases each). The CDR3 is made up of 11 amino acids. Germline V gene data show CDR1 as DFQATT and CDR2 as SNEGSKA (reference sequence). V was clipped by 1 base and J by 8 bases, with 8 bases between them. CDR3 sequence (DNA): TGCAGTGCTAGAGTGGGACCCACCCAGTACTTC. Translation: CSARVGPTQYF.

This clonotype was counted only a few times. This may be a read error, as it is one base from a much larger clone. The chain combines TRBV27 with TRBJ1-1, with D hard to call. Looked up from germline, CDR1 is MNHEY and CDR2 is SMNVEV (reference sequence). The CDR3 has 12 residues. The CDR3 DNA reads as TGTGCCAGCAGTTTTGGGAACACTGAAACTTTCTTT. Its protein is CASSFGNTETFF.

This clonotype counts as medium-sized. The chain links TRBV20-1 to TRBJ2-5; D is undetermined. V gave up 4 bases and J gave up 5 bases, with 11 bases separating them. The CDR3 contains 12 residues. Per germline, CDR1 DFQATT and CDR2 SNEGSKA (reference sequence). The CDR3 DNA sequence: TGCAGTGCTAACGGGCTGGATGAGACCCAGTACTTC. This sequence encodes CSANGLDETQYF.

The rearrangement links TRBV29-1 to TRBJ2-6, with a tentative D call TRBD1 (6 bases). Trimming removed 5 bases at V and 2 bases at J, with 7 bases between. Germline V gives CDR1 SQVTM, CDR2 ANQGSEA. This CDR3 is built from 13 residues. CDR3 coding DNA: TGCAGCGTTCAGGGGACTGGGGCCAACGTCCTGACTTTC. Translation: CSVQGTGANVLTF.

This rearrangement joins TRBV27 to TRBJ2-1; 10 bases are shared with TRBD2. The length of the CDR3 is 14 residues. The J segment lost 14 bases and the V segment lost 5 bases, leaving 12 bases of the junction unmatched. Germline V gives CDR1 MNHEY, CDR2 SMNVEV (reference sequence). Written as DNA, the CDR3 is TGTGCCAGCAGTGTCACACTAGCGGGACACGAGAAGTTCTTC. Protein product: CASSVTLAGHEKFF.

With respect to this clonotype: It may be a read error: a sequence one base away is much more abundant. The chain carries TRBV7-6 and TRBJ2-7; possibly TRBD2 for D (6 bases). CDR1 is SGHVS and CDR2 is FNYEAQ in the germline V gene. The CDR3 totals 15 residues. The ends were cut back, 5 bases at V and 0 bases at J, with 14 bases in the middle. CDR3 DNA sequence: TGTGCCAGCAGCCCGAGGACTATCGCCTCCTACGAGCAGTACTTC. Amino acids: CASSPRTIASYEQYF.

This clonotype was counted many times. This sequence joins TRBV6-1 and TRBJ2-5, with 7 bases lining up with TRBD2. The CDR3 is 15 amino acids. Trimming at V came to 3 bases and at J to 5 bases, leaving 9 bases not matched to a gene. CDR1 MNHNS and CDR2 SASEGT come from the germline V gene. The DNA of the CDR3 is TGTGCCAGCAGTGAGACCTTGGGAGGGAGGGAGACCCAGTACTTC. Translation gives CASSETLGGRETQYF.

This clonotype was seen ten or more times. This chain uses TRBV15 with TRBJ1-4; D not certain. Germline CDR1 and CDR2: LNHNV and YYDKDF (reference sequence). The CDR3 sequence is 15 residues long. V was cut by 0 bases and J by 8 bases, with 13 bases left in between. For the CDR3, the DNA is TGTGCCACCAGCAGAGATTGGCAGGACGGGGAAAAACTGTTTTTT. Translated: CATSRDWQDGEKLFF.

This clonotype was seen a few times. The rearrangement joins TRBV19 to TRBJ1-2, with D perhaps TRBD1 (6 bases). Germline V gene data show CDR1 as LNHDA and CDR2 as SQIVND (reference sequence). The CDR3 runs to 15 residues. V was clipped by 4 bases and J by 8 bases, with 20 bases between them. The CDR3: CASSTRDNPILGYTF. Here the CDR3 DNA reads TGTGCCAGTAGTACACGGGACAATCCCATCTTGGGCTACACCTTC.

The table lists this clonotype with many counts. V usage is TRBV6-1 and J usage is TRBJ2-1; weak D call: TRBD1 (6 bases). The length of the CDR3 is 15 residues. Trimming stripped 5 bases from V and 2 bases from J, with 13 bases between. CDR1 MNHNS and CDR2 SASEGT come from the germline V gene. The CDR3 region is CASSTRDMPYNEQFF. In DNA form, the CDR3 reads TGTGCCAGCAGTACCCGGGACATGCCCTACAATGAGCAGTTCTTC.

There are many counts of this clonotype. The chain employs TRBV28 and TRBJ1-1; D call uncertain. Germline CDR1 and CDR2: MDHEN and SYDVKM. With 7 bases removed from V and 5 bases from J, the gap between germline ends came to 14 bases. This CDR3 has 13 residues. Written as DNA, the CDR3 is TGTGCCAGCACTCTACCCCGAGGTACTGAAGCTTTCTTT. Residues: CASTLPRGTEAFF.

This chain links TRBV6-6 with TRBJ2-1, with TRBD2 identical over 7 bases. Germline loops: CDR1 MNHNY, CDR2 SVGAGI (reference sequence). The CDR3 covers 15 residues. The V and J ends lost 6 bases and 8 bases, in that order; junction bases with no gene match: 13. In DNA, the CDR3 is TGTGCCAGCAGCTCAGGACTAGAGGGAGGGGATGAGCAGTTCTTC. Encoded protein: CASSSGLEGGDEQFF.

As regards this clonotype: The germline gene is not matched at one end of the junction; a read error may be the cause. The rearrangement uses TRBV20-1 and TRBJ1-6; possible D gene TRBD1, 5 bases. In germline, CDR1 is DFQATT, CDR2 SNEGSKA (reference sequence). CDR3 size: 15 residues. The CDR3 loop reads CSARDAHGMDSPLHF. CDR3 nucleotide sequence: TGCAGTGCTCGGGACGCCCACGGTATGGATTCACCCCTTCACTTT.

This chain uses TRBV7-9 with TRBJ2-7; D remains unclear. The germline V and J ends were trimmed by 1 base and 2 bases, with 9 bases remaining between them. Germline CDR1 and CDR2: SEHNR and FQNEAQ (reference sequence). The CDR3 loop spans 14 amino acids. In nucleotides, the CDR3 is TGTGCCAGCAGCTTAGTTTTGGCCCCCTACGAGCAGTACTTC. It encodes CASSLVLAPYEQYF.

A note on this clonotype: A much larger clonotype is one base distant, so this may be a read error. The chain has TRBV10-3 and TRBJ2-7; D is uncertain. Between the trimmed V and J ends, which lost 5 bases and 5 bases, there was a span of 19 bases. Germline V CDR1 and CDR2: ENHRY, SYGVKD. This CDR3 region has 15 residues. CDR3 bases: TGTGCCATCAGTACCCGCTCCGTGACATATAACGAGCAGTACTTC. Its translation: CAISTRSVTYNEQYF.

This clonotype appeared many times. The chain combines TRBV6-1 with TRBJ2-7; 9 bases fit TRBD1. With V trimmed by 5 bases and J by 6 bases, 8 bases remained unmatched. The CDR3 is 14 amino acids. Germline loops: CDR1 MNHNS, CDR2 SASEGT. CDR3 coding DNA: TGTGCCAGCAGTAACAACAGGGGGCAGAGCGAGCAGTACTTC. The encoded protein is CASSNNRGQSEQYF.

This clonotype was observed a handful of times. The rearrangement links TRBV7-9 to TRBJ1-3, with a possible D match to TRBD1 (5 bases). V shed 5 bases and J shed 4 bases, with 15 bases lying between them. The CDR3 runs 15 residues. Germline lookup yields CDR1 SEHNR and CDR2 FQNEAQ (reference sequence). CDR3 amino acids: CASSRDGTSGNTIYF. The DNA for the CDR3 is TGTGCCAGCAGCCGGGACGGGACCTCCGGAAACACCATATATTTT. Looking up the rest from reference TRBV7-9 and TRBJ1-3 gives the full variable domain: DTGVSQNPRHKITKRGQNVTFRCDPISEHNRLYWYRQTLGQGPEFLTYFQNEAQLEKSRLLSDRFSAERPKGSFSTLEIQRTEQGDSAMYLCASSRDGTSGNTIYFGEGSWLTVV.

This clonotype was seen many times. This chain links TRBV20-1 with TRBJ2-6, with D unclear. The CDR3 is made up of 13 amino acids. In germline, CDR1 is DFQATT, CDR2 SNEGSKA (reference sequence). V was cut by 3 bases and J by 0 bases, with 3 bases left in between. The CDR3 sequence is CSASSSGANVLTF. The CDR3 coding sequence is TGCAGTGCTAGTAGCTCTGGGGCCAACGTCCTGACTTTC.

This clonotype was detected a few times. A read error may be the cause here, since a much bigger clone is one base away. The V and J genes are TRBV20-1 and TRBJ2-1; possibly TRBD1 for D (6 bases). This CDR3 region has 12 residues. The germline CDR1 and CDR2 sequences are DFQATT and SNEGSKA (reference sequence). The CDR3 nucleotides are TGCAGTGCCACAGGGTCGAACAATGAGAAGTTCTTC. Its protein product is CSATGSNNEKFF.

This clonotype was seen at least ten times. The chain is built from TRBV27 and TRBJ1-1, with D possibly being TRBD1 (6 bases). The CDR3 totals 14 residues. Per germline, CDR1 MNHEY and CDR2 SMNVEV (reference sequence). V was trimmed by 4 bases and J by 8 bases, leaving 17 bases between them. The CDR3, as DNA: TGTGCCAGCAGTTCAGTCGGGGGGGGCGGGGAAGCTTTCTTT. Translation gives CASSSVGGGGEAFF.

There are a few counts of this clonotype. Being one base from a much bigger clone, this may be a read error. The chain joins TRBV25-1 to TRBJ1-4; TRBD1 matches at 8 bases. The germline gives CDR1 MGHDK, CDR2 SYGVNS. The CDR3 is 15 amino acids. CDR3: CASSGDRSDAEKLLF. DNA of the CDR3: TGTGCCAGCAGTGGGGACAGGTCGGACGCTGAAAAACTGCTTTTT.

Only a few counts were recorded for this clonotype. The chain uses TRBV30 and TRBJ2-3; possibly TRBD2 for D (7 bases). Trimming shortened V by 0 bases and J by 0 bases, and 13 bases separated the two germline ends. CDR1 is GTSNPN, CDR2 SVGIG, per germline (reference sequence). The CDR3 totals 16 residues. In nucleotides, the CDR3 is TGTGCCTGGAGTGTAACGGGGGGCCTGAGCACAGATACGCAGTATTTT. The encoded protein is CAWSVTGGLSTDTQYF.

As to this clonotype: A read error is possible here, since a much larger clone lies one base away. The chain employs TRBV7-2 and TRBJ1-3; D is perhaps TRBD1 (6 bases). Germline CDR1 SGHTA, CDR2 FQGNSA. Trimming pared 4 bases from V and 4 bases from J, leaving 17 bases between. CDR3 length: 16 amino acids. The CDR3 sequence: CASSSPSGTRGNTIYF. CDR3 bases: TGTGCCAGCAGCTCGCCCTCCGGGACAAGGGGAAACACCATATATTTT.